This TCR beta chain derives from a study of beta chain features in type 1 diabetes. Turning to the study itself: No age, gender or cell yield differences were seen between patients and healthy donors.

General study points: In every one of the four CD4+ subsets, TCRB CDR3s were moderately but significantly shorter in Type 1 diabetes patients.

The sequenced template was cDNA made from the entire isolated RNA. The protocol was immunoSEQ multiplex PCR, while the TCRdb copy is restricted to in-frame clones and leaves out a portion. The data contain about 150,000 clones, approximately 7.9% of them singletons. The CDR3 consists of 14 residues. CDR1 is MNHNS and CDR2 is SASEGT in the germline V gene. Trimming took 4 bases from V and 5 from J, leaving 15 bases between them. Concerning this clone: The antigen is unknown.

Sample: central memory CD4+ T cells from blood. The TCR originated in a man younger than 30 with type 1 diabetes. The chain is built from TRBV6-1 and TRBJ2-7, with D unclear. The CDR3 DNA reads TGTGCCAGCAGTGCTCAATTACAGACCCACGAGCAGTACTTC. Protein product: CASSAQLQTHEQYF.